The rows below give T cell receptor beta chains drawn from one sample of a study of Graves' ophthalmopathy and Graves' hyperthyroidism. TCRdb re-analysed the multiplex PCR reads in MiXCR, keeping a single row per CDR3 protein. The sample holds about 420,000 distinct CDR3 sequences, approximately 21% seen once. The specimen was peripheral blood. The receptor source for this set is a woman aged 18-35 years with stable Graves' hyperthyroidism. The CDR3 runs from the conserved cysteine through the conserved F or W. A D gene is named only where the DNA matches it firmly. Clone size is stated in some rows and not others, as once, few, many or a class when expanded.

V gene: TRBV19; clone size: NA; D gene: TRBD1; J gene: TRBJ1-6; CDR3 DNA: TGTGCCAGCCAGCAAGGGACAGGGAATAATTCACCCCTCCACTTT; CDR3 protein: CASQQGTGNNSPLHF
V gene: TRBV5-1; clone size: many; D gene: NA; J gene: TRBJ2-2; CDR3 DNA: TGCGCCAGCAGCAACAAGAATTGGGGGTCGGTGTACACCGGGGAGCTGTTTTTT; CDR3 protein: CASSNKNWGSVYTGELFF
V gene: TRBV12-3/TRBV12-4; clone size: many; D gene: NA; J gene: TRBJ2-5; CDR3 DNA: TGTGCCAGCAGTTTTAGGCGGCGAGAGACCCAGTACTTC; CDR3 protein: CASSFRRRETQYF
V gene: TRBV4-1; clone size: many; D gene: TRBD1; J gene: TRBJ1-5; CDR3 DNA: TGCGCCAGCAGCCGCCCGGGACAGAATCAGCCCCAGCATTTT; CDR3 protein: CASSRPGQNQPQHF
V gene: TRBV7-2; clone size: many; D gene: TRBD1; J gene: TRBJ2-5; CDR3 DNA: TGTGCCAGCAGCGGGACAGGTGGGAAATTAGAGACCCAGTACTTC; CDR3 protein: CASSGTGGKLETQYF
V gene: TRBV2; clone size: once; D gene: TRBD1; J gene: TRBJ1-2; CDR3 DNA: TGTGCCAGCAGTGGACAGGGGGCGCTTAGCTATGGCTACACCTTC; CDR3 protein: CASSGQGALSYGYTF
V gene: TRBV9; clone size: many; D gene: NA; J gene: TRBJ2-7; CDR3 DNA: TGTGCCAGCAGCGTAGGGAACAGCGAGCAGTACTTC; CDR3 protein: CASSVGNSEQYF
V gene: TRBV12-3/TRBV12-4; clone size: many; D gene: TRBD1; J gene: TRBJ1-5; CDR3 DNA: TGTGCCAGCAGTTGGGGACAGGGCCAGAATCAGCCCCAGCATTTT; CDR3 protein: CASSWGQGQNQPQHF
V gene: TRBV4-1; clone size: NA; D gene: TRBD1; J gene: TRBJ2-5; CDR3 DNA: TGCGCCAGCAGCCAAGTCGGGCAGGGGGACCAAGAGACCCAGTACTTC; CDR3 protein: CASSQVGQGDQETQYF
V gene: TRBV9; clone size: many; D gene: TRBD1; J gene: TRBJ2-7; CDR3 DNA: TGTGCCAGCAGCCCGGGGACAGGGGTCACCTACGAGCAGTACTTC; CDR3 protein: CASSPGTGVTYEQYF
V gene: TRBV30; clone size: many; D gene: NA; J gene: TRBJ1-5; CDR3 DNA: TGTGCCTGGAGTGGTTCTAATCAGCCCCAGCATTTT; CDR3 protein: CAWSGSNQPQHF
V gene: TRBV6-2/TRBV6-3; clone size: many; D gene: NA; J gene: TRBJ2-7; CDR3 DNA: TGTGCCAGCAGTTTTCTGGTGGCGCACGAGCAGTACTTC; CDR3 protein: CASSFLVAHEQYF
V gene: TRBV6-5; clone size: NA; D gene: TRBD1; J gene: TRBJ2-5; CDR3 DNA: TGTGCCAGCAGTTACAGGGACAGGTCGGAGACCCAGTACTTC; CDR3 protein: CASSYRDRSETQYF
V gene: TRBV12-3/TRBV12-4; clone size: few; D gene: NA; J gene: TRBJ2-7; CDR3 DNA: TGTGCCAGCAGCCCTCAGGCGGGAAACAATTACGAGCAGTACTTC; CDR3 protein: CASSPQAGNNYEQYF
V gene: TRBV28; clone size: many; D gene: NA; J gene: TRBJ1-2; CDR3 DNA: TGTGCCAGCAGTTCCCCCCCACAGGGAAGGTATGGCTACACCTTC; CDR3 protein: CASSSPPQGRYGYTF
V gene: TRBV25-1; clone size: many; D gene: NA; J gene: TRBJ1-3; CDR3 DNA: TGTGCCAGCAGTGAATCCCTTGGCCCCATATATTTT; CDR3 protein: CASSESLGPIYF
V gene: TRBV5-1; clone size: few; D gene: NA; J gene: TRBJ2-7; CDR3 DNA: TGCGCCAGCAGCTACGGGGTTGGCGAGCAGTACTTC; CDR3 protein: CASSYGVGEQYF
V gene: TRBV19; clone size: many; D gene: NA; J gene: TRBJ1-5; CDR3 DNA: TGTGCCAGTAGTGACACCCGAAATCAGCCCCAGCATTTT; CDR3 protein: CASSDTRNQPQHF
V gene: TRBV7-9; clone size: many; D gene: NA; J gene: TRBJ2-7; CDR3 DNA: TGTGCCAGCAGCTCAAAATACGAGCAGTACTTC; CDR3 protein: CASSSKYEQYF
V gene: TRBV20-1; clone size: NA; D gene: NA; J gene: TRBJ2-2; CDR3 DNA: TGCAGTGCTCTGAGCGTGTTTAACACCGGGGAGCTGTTTTTT; CDR3 protein: CSALSVFNTGELFF
V gene: TRBV11-3; clone size: many; D gene: NA; J gene: TRBJ1-1; CDR3 DNA: TGTGCCAGCAGCTTAGACTATTCGAACACTGAAGCTTTCTTT; CDR3 protein: CASSLDYSNTEAFF
V gene: TRBV5-1; clone size: many; D gene: TRBD1; J gene: TRBJ2-7; CDR3 DNA: TGCGCCAGCAGCTTGGATGGGACAGTGAACGAGCAGTACTTC; CDR3 protein: CASSLDGTVNEQYF
V gene: TRBV5-1; clone size: many; D gene: NA; J gene: TRBJ2-5; CDR3 DNA: TGCGCCAGCAGTTACCCCCAAGAGACCCAGTACTTC; CDR3 protein: CASSYPQETQYF
V gene: TRBV19; clone size: many; D gene: NA; J gene: TRBJ1-1; CDR3 DNA: TGTGCCAGTAGTATCCGACAGGCGAGAATGAACACTGAAGCTTTCTTT; CDR3 protein: CASSIRQARMNTEAFF
V gene: TRBV11-3; clone size: many; D gene: TRBD1; J gene: TRBJ2-2; CDR3 DNA: TGTGCCAGCAGCTTAGTTAACAGGGGGGCGGACACCGGGGAGCTGTTTTTT; CDR3 protein: CASSLVNRGADTGELFF
V gene: TRBV30; clone size: many; D gene: NA; J gene: TRBJ2-7; CDR3 DNA: TGTGCCTGGAGTGCAGCGTACGAGCAGTACTTC; CDR3 protein: CAWSAAYEQYF
V gene: TRBV6-2/TRBV6-3; clone size: few; D gene: NA; J gene: TRBJ1-2; CDR3 DNA: TGTGCCAGCAGTTACTTATCGACCCCCAACCAGGGCGGGCCCTATGGCTACACCTTC; CDR3 protein: CASSYLSTPNQGGPYGYTF
V gene: TRBV7-8; clone size: many; D gene: NA; J gene: TRBJ2-7; CDR3 DNA: TGTGCCAGCAGCTCGACCGGGACCCTCAACTACGAGCAGTACTTC; CDR3 protein: CASSSTGTLNYEQYF
V gene: TRBV30; clone size: NA; D gene: NA; J gene: TRBJ2-3; CDR3 DNA: TGTGCCTGGAGTGTAATGAAAGATACGCAGTATTTT; CDR3 protein: CAWSVMKDTQYF
V gene: TRBV12-3/TRBV12-4; clone size: many; D gene: NA; J gene: TRBJ1-6; CDR3 DNA: TGTGCCAGCTGGCACTCGGGATCACCCCTCCACTTT; CDR3 protein: CASWHSGSPLHF
V gene: TRBV2; clone size: many; D gene: TRBD1; J gene: TRBJ1-1; CDR3 DNA: TGTGCCAGTACAGGGGGCGGTCTGGCTTTCTTT; CDR3 protein: CASTGGGLAFF
V gene: TRBV29-1; clone size: many; D gene: NA; J gene: TRBJ1-1; CDR3 DNA: TGCAGCGTTGTTGCTGTGAACACTGAAGCTTTCTTT; CDR3 protein: CSVVAVNTEAFF
V gene: TRBV20-1; clone size: NA; D gene: NA; J gene: TRBJ2-7; CDR3 DNA: TGCAGTGCTAGAGATTTCTTCCGGAGCTCCTACGAGCAGTACTTC; CDR3 protein: CSARDFFRSSYEQYF
V gene: TRBV12-3/TRBV12-4; clone size: many; D gene: NA; J gene: TRBJ1-5; CDR3 DNA: TGTGCCAGCAGCCCGACAAGTGATCAGCCCCAGCATTTT; CDR3 protein: CASSPTSDQPQHF
V gene: TRBV20-1; clone size: many; D gene: NA; J gene: TRBJ1-6; CDR3 DNA: TGCAGTGCTAGAGCGGAGGACCTGTATAATTCACCCCTCCACTTT; CDR3 protein: CSARAEDLYNSPLHF
V gene: TRBV6-1; clone size: few; D gene: NA; J gene: TRBJ1-1; CDR3 DNA: TGTGCCAGCCTCCCGGGGGGGTACCTGGTAAACACTGAAGCTTTCTTT; CDR3 protein: CASLPGGYLVNTEAFF
V gene: TRBV11-2; clone size: NA; D gene: TRBD1; J gene: TRBJ1-5; CDR3 DNA: TGTGCCAGCAGCTTAGAAGGACAGGGGAACTTGCAGCCCCAGCATTTT; CDR3 protein: CASSLEGQGNLQPQHF
V gene: TRBV25-1; clone size: many; D gene: TRBD1; J gene: TRBJ2-6; CDR3 DNA: TGTGCCAGCAGTGCAACCCGGTTTGGACAGGGGGCGCGAGGGGCCAACGTCCTGACTTTC; CDR3 protein: CASSATRFGQGARGANVLTF